The TCR beta chain described here comes from a study of T-cell reconstitution after alpha-beta-depleted transplantation in children. V was clipped by 0 bases and J by 5 bases; unmatched bases: 7. Per germline, CDR1 SGHTA and CDR2 FQGNSA. CDR3 size: 16 residues. This clonotype occurred many times. Using unique molecular identifiers, the investigators prepared the TCRbeta library. TCRdb re-analysed the PCR reads in MiXCR, keeping a single row per CDR3 protein. The repertoire holds about 160,000 distinct CDR3 sequences, with approximately 10% as singletons. Sequencing used PBMCs, obtained before TCRalphabeta/CD19-depleted stem cell transplant. The TCR was taken from a boy aged 2-9 years with acute myeloid leukemia, due to receive a stem cell transplant. This chain joins TRBV7-2 and TRBJ2-1, with TRBD2 matching over 7 bases. The chain's CDR3 is CASSLAAASGHNEQFF. The CDR3 nucleotides are TGTGCCAGCAGCTTAGCGGCGGCTAGCGGCCACAATGAGCAGTTCTTC. Variable domain in full (rest from reference TRBV7-2 and TRBJ2-1): GAGVSQSPSNKVTEKGKDVELRCDPISGHTALYWYRQSLGQGLEFLIYFQGNSAPDKSGLPSDRFSAERTGGSVSTLTIQRTQQEDSAVYLCASSLAAASGHNEQFFGPGTRLTVL.